The present T cell receptor beta chain was sequenced within a study of vaccination and CD4 T cells after COVID-19. Study as a whole: Spike peptides, overlapping and drawn from SARS-CoV-2, HCoV-NL63, HCoV-OC43 and HCoV-229E, were used to stimulate cells.

In this sample, this clonotype is medium-sized. Its antigen is not known. The CDR3 runs 16 residues. V shed 0 bases and J shed 4 bases, with 15 bases lying between them. Germline CDR1 SNHLY, CDR2 FYNNEI. As for treatment: roughly 11-day PBMC culture with coronavirus spike peptide pools or control peptides (ViraFEST assay). The ViraFEST method relied on peptide pools to expand antigen-specific T cells, followed by TCR sequencing. Days 3 and 7 saw half the medium swapped for fresh IL-2 medium. Oncomine TCR Beta short-read sequencing was applied to DNA from cultured CD4+ T cells. MiXCR, run by TCRdb on the PCR reads, gives a single entry per CDR3 protein. The sample carries about 20,000 distinct CDR3 sequences, 32% recorded once.

The sample taken for sequencing was cultured CD4+ T cells from blood. V usage is TRBV2 and J usage is TRBJ1-1; D not certain. The TCR originated in a human donor with COVID-19. CDR3 in amino acids: CASSEAQTRGVTEAFF. CDR3 nucleotides: TGTGCCAGCAGTGAAGCCCAGACCCGGGGAGTCACTGAAGCTTTCTTT.